This T cell receptor (beta chain) was documented in a study of blood T cell repertoires in COVID-19. Looking at the study overall: Spain, Italy and the United States supplied samples that represented acute and convalescent COVID-19. PBMCs, B-cell-depleted T cells, or T cells were the source of the cDNA or gDNA that made up the material.

TCRdb's copy holds only in-frame clones and misses some; the assay was immunoSEQ multiplex PCR. The sample lists approximately 170,000 clones, about nine tenths seen once, with under 5% in the top ten. Germline V gene sequence: CDR1 MDHEN, CDR2 SYDVKM. Trimming shortened V by 5 bases and J by 2 bases, and 13 bases separated the two germline ends. The CDR3 extends over 15 amino acids. The sequenced material came from peripheral blood. The rearrangement uses TRBV28 and TRBJ1-5; D gene unclear. The sequence was obtained from a woman in her seventies with acute or convalescent COVID-19. The CDR3 nucleotides are TGTGCCAGCAGTAAACCGGGGTCTCGCAATCAGCCCCAGCATTTT. It is translated as CASSKPGSRNQPQHF. The full variable domain, in which reference TRBV28 and TRBJ1-5 provide the parts outside the CDR3, is DVKVTQSSRYLVKRTGEKVFLECVQDMDHENMFWYRQDPGLGLRLIYFSYDVKMKEKGDIPEGYSVSREKKERFSLILESASTNQTSMYLCASSKPGSRNQPQHFGDGTRLSIL.